These 20 T cell receptor beta chains share one sample of origin, sequenced in a study of cytomegalovirus exposure and HLA in healthy donors. The study ran its PCR with 60 Vbeta and 13 Jbeta primers. Clones were read by immunoSEQ multiplex PCR, and TCRdb kept only the in-frame ones, dropping some. The table shows 150,000 to 250,000 clones, with around 79% occurring only once. What was sequenced was PBMCs. Receptor source: a woman under 40 in good health and CMV-seropositive.

The V gene is TRBV13, the J gene TRBJ2-7; 9 bases are shared with TRBD1. V was pared by 6 bases and J by 4 bases, with 7 bases of the junction left unmatched. Germline V gene sequence: CDR1 PRHDT, CDR2 FYEKMQ (reference sequence). The CDR3 runs to 14 residues. The CDR3 region is CASSPGQGGYEQYF. The CDR3, as DNA: TGTGCCAGCAGTCCGGGACAGGGTGGGTACGAGCAGTACTTC.

This rearrangement joins TRBV7-2 to TRBJ2-7; 7 nucleotides agree with TRBD2. CDR3 length equals 15 residues. V trimming: 5 bases; J trimming: 2 bases; junction bases outside the gene matches: 9. Germline CDR1 and CDR2: SGHTA and FQGNSA. CDR3 residues: CASSSGAGAAYEQYF. The CDR3 DNA reads TGTGCCAGCAGCAGTGGTGCGGGAGCGGCCTACGAGCAGTACTTC. Full variable domain (missing parts from reference TRBV7-2 and TRBJ2-7): GAGVSQSPSNKVTEKGKDVELRCDPISGHTALYWYRQSLGQGLEFLIYFQGNSAPDKSGLPSDRFSAERTGGSVSTLTIQRTQQEDSAVYLCASSSGAGAAYEQYFGPGTRLTVT.

Only a few counts were recorded for this clone. The gene calls are TRBV2 and TRBJ1-2, with D unresolved. V lost 4 bases to trimming and J lost 4 bases, with 13 bases between them. This CDR3 spans 14 amino acids. CDR1 is SNHLY and CDR2 is FYNNEI in the germline V gene. The CDR3: CASSGSTGSYGYTF. The CDR3 region has the DNA TGTGCCAGCAGTGGTTCGACCGGGTCCTATGGCTACACCTTC.

The J gene is TRBJ2-3, the V gene TRBV11-2, with no clear D. V was shortened by 4 bases and J by 5 bases, with 13 bases between the two germline ends. The CDR3 runs to 14 residues. Germline V CDR1 and CDR2: SGHAT, FQNNGV. The CDR3 DNA follows: TGTGCCAGCAGCTCCTTCCGATTTAGAGATACGCAGTATTTT. Translated: CASSSFRFRDTQYF.

The chain is built from TRBV25-1 and TRBJ2-7; D ambiguous. V dropped 5 bases and J dropped 3 bases, with 2 bases sitting between them. Germline lookup yields CDR1 MGHDK and CDR2 SYGVNS. The CDR3 contains 10 residues. The CDR3 DNA reads as TGTGCCAGCAGTCGCTACGAGCAGTACTTC. Residues: CASSRYEQYF.

This chain connects TRBV28 to TRBJ1-4; no firm D call. Trimming took off 8 bases at V and 1 base at J, with 8 bases between the two ends. Germline CDR1 is MDHEN and CDR2 is SYDVKM. This CDR3 spans 13 amino acids. In DNA form, the CDR3 reads TGTGCCAGCCACGCAGGAACTAATGAAAAACTGTTTTTT. Translation gives CASHAGTNEKLFF.

The rearrangement uses TRBV9 and TRBJ2-1; possibly TRBD2 for D (5 bases). Germline CDR1 reads SGDLS; CDR2 reads YYNGEE. The CDR3 length is 12 residues. V lost 0 bases, J lost 12 bases, and 10 bases lay in between. Here the CDR3 reads CASSVGESVQFF. In DNA, the CDR3 is TGTGCCAGCAGCGTAGGGGAGTCAGTGCAGTTCTTC.

V and J are TRBV2 and TRBJ1-2; 9 nucleotides agree with TRBD1. V was pared by 6 bases and J by 1 base, with 6 bases of the junction left unmatched. Germline loops: CDR1 SNHLY, CDR2 FYNNEI. CDR3 size: 15 residues. The CDR3 DNA reads TGTGCCAGCAGAAGGACAGGGGAAAGTAACTATGGCTACACCTTC. Protein: CASRRTGESNYGYTF. Together with reference TRBV2 and TRBJ1-2, the CDR3 gives the full variable domain: EPEVTQTPSHQVTQMGQEVILRCVPISNHLYFYWYRQILGQKVEFLVSFYNNEISEKSEIFDDQFSVERPDGSNFTLKIRSTKLEDSAMYFCASRRTGESNYGYTFGSGTRLTVV.

The chain carries TRBV5-6 and TRBJ2-7; weak D call: TRBD1 (6 bases). Deletions cut 0 bases from V and 1 base from J, with 11 bases between. The CDR3 covers 15 residues. Germline V gene lookup returns CDR1 SGHDT and CDR2 YYEEEE. The CDR3 loop reads CASSLETGRSYEQYF. As DNA, the CDR3 is TGTGCCAGCAGCTTGGAAACAGGGAGATCCTACGAGCAGTACTTC.

The chain combines TRBV5-5 with TRBJ1-2; the D is unclear. Trimming stripped 4 bases from V and 5 bases from J, with 9 bases between. The germline V gene has CDR1 SGHKS and CDR2 YYEKEE (reference sequence). This CDR3 contains 12 residues. The CDR3 spells CASSTRGYGYTF. The CDR3 DNA reads TGTGCCAGCAGCACCAGAGGATATGGCTACACCTTC.

The gene calls are TRBV6-5 and TRBJ1-1, with D possibly being TRBD1 (6 bases). V shed 5 bases and J shed 4 bases, with 8 bases lying between them. CDR1 is MNHEY, CDR2 SVGAGI, per germline. The CDR3 extends over 12 amino acids. This CDR3 reads CASSQGSTEAFF. The CDR3 region has the DNA TGTGCCAGCAGTCAGGGGAGCACTGAAGCTTTCTTT.

The chain recombines TRBV10-3 with TRBJ2-1; D is perhaps TRBD2 (7 bases). CDR1 and CDR2 from the germline V gene are ENHRY and SYGVKD. The V end lost 4 bases, the J end lost 9 bases, and 22 bases lay between the germline ends. The CDR3 contains 16 residues. The DNA for the CDR3 is TGTGCCATCAGTGGATACCGGGGGGAGAGGGGGGCTGAGCAGTTCTTC. This gives the protein CAISGYRGERGAEQFF.

The V and J genes are TRBV2 and TRBJ2-4; perhaps TRBD2 as D (7 bases). In germline, CDR1 is SNHLY, CDR2 FYNNEI. Trimming stripped 1 base from V and 7 bases from J, with 14 bases between. This CDR3 has 15 residues. This CDR3 reads CASSEERGAGNIQYF. In nucleotides, the CDR3 is TGTGCCAGCAGTGAAGAACGGGGGGCAGGGAACATTCAGTACTTC.

This chain connects TRBV5-4 to TRBJ1-2; D is perhaps TRBD1 (5 bases). This CDR3 is 17 amino acids long. V lost 0 bases, J lost 2 bases, and 17 bases lay in between. Germline assignment: CDR1 SGHNT and CDR2 YYREEE (reference sequence). In DNA, the CDR3 is TGTGCCAGCAGCTTGGTGGGTTCTCGGGACTGGAACTATGGCTACACCTTC. It encodes CASSLVGSRDWNYGYTF. The whole variable domain, filled in from reference TRBV5-4 and TRBJ1-2, reads ETGVTQSPTHLIKTRGQQVTLRCSSQSGHNTVSWYQQALGQGPQFIFQYYREEENGRGNFPPRFSGLQFPNYSSELNVNALELDDSALYLCASSLVGSRDWNYGYTFGSGTRLTVV.

V is TRBV7-9 and J is TRBJ1-5, with D possibly matching TRBD1 (5 bases). The germline CDR1 and CDR2 sequences are SEHNR and FQNEAQ (reference sequence). CDR3 size: 13 residues. With 4 bases removed from V and 4 bases from J, the gap between germline ends came to 8 bases. The chain's CDR3 is CASSYDRNQPQHF. DNA of the CDR3: TGTGCCAGCAGCTACGACAGAAATCAGCCCCAGCATTTT.

The genes are TRBV5-8 and TRBJ1-1, with TRBD1 matching over 7 bases. V dropped 4 bases and J dropped 1; count of bases not matched to a gene: 10. CDR3 length equals 16 residues. Germline assignment: CDR1 SGHTS and CDR2 YDEGEE. This CDR3 reads CASSRGLGPSNTEAFF. CDR3 coding DNA: TGTGCCAGCAGCAGGGGGCTCGGACCCTCGAACACTGAAGCTTTCTTT.

The CDR3 loop is CASSIAPTVSYEQYF. DNA of the CDR3: TGTGCCAGTAGTATAGCCCCGACAGTCTCCTACGAGCAGTACTTC. The V call is TRBV19, the J call TRBJ2-7; possibly TRBD1 for D (5 bases). The germline gives CDR1 LNHDA, CDR2 SQIVND (reference sequence). Trimming removed 1 base from V and 0 bases from J, with 10 bases in between. The CDR3 loop spans 15 amino acids.

V is TRBV5-6 and J is TRBJ1-2; D is possibly TRBD1 (6 bases). This CDR3 has 15 amino acids. The germline CDR1 and CDR2 sequences are SGHDT and YYEEEE. Trimming took 4 bases from V and 7 from J, leaving 20 bases between them. The CDR3 sequence: CASSPAGGRERGYTF. The CDR3 DNA reads TGTGCCAGCAGCCCGGCGGGGGGGCGCGAGCGTGGCTACACCTTC.

The chain employs TRBV11-2 and TRBJ2-6; no clear D. Between the trimmed V and J ends, which lost 7 bases and 4 bases, there was a span of 8 bases. This CDR3 region has 13 residues. CDR1 is SGHAT, CDR2 FQNNGV, per germline. CDR3: CASTLTGANVLTF. DNA for the CDR3: TGTGCCAGCACTTTGACAGGGGCCAACGTCCTGACTTTC.

The V and J genes are TRBV5-4 and TRBJ1-2, with 8 bases that match TRBD1. The CDR3 contains 14 residues. V lost 4 bases to trimming and J lost 3 bases; unmatched junction nucleotides: 5. CDR1 is SGHNT and CDR2 is YYREEE in the germline V gene (reference sequence). Here the CDR3 DNA reads TGTGCCAGCAGCACACCGACAGGGGACTATGGCTACACCTTC. This codes for CASSTPTGDYGYTF. Looking up the rest from reference TRBV5-4 and TRBJ1-2 gives the full variable domain: ETGVTQSPTHLIKTRGQQVTLRCSSQSGHNTVSWYQQALGQGPQFIFQYYREEENGRGNFPPRFSGLQFPNYSSELNVNALELDDSALYLCASSTPTGDYGYTFGSGTRLTVV.